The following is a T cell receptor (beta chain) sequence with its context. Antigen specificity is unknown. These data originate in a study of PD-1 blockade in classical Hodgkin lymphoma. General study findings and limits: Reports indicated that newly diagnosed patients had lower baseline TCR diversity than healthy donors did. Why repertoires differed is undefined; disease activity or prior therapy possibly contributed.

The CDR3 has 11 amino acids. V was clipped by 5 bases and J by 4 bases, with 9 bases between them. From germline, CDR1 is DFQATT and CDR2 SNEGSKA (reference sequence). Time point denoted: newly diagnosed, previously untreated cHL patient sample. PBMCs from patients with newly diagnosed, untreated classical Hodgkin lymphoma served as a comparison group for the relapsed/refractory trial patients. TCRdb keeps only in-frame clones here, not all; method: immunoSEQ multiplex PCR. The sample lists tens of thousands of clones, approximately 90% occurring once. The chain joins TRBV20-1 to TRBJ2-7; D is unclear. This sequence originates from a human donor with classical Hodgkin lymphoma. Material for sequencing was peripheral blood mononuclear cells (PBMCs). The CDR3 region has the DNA TGCAGTGCTCCCTCTAGTTACGAGCAGTACTTC. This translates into CSAPSSYEQYF.